The 13 T cell receptor beta chains presented below share a single source sample, sequenced in a study of blood T cells in healthy people across ages. Using a J-beta primer mix together with a sample-barcoded 5' primer, a second PCR was run for roughly 6 to 12 cycles. Each CDR3 protein gets one entry after TCRdb re-called the 5' RACE reads with MiXCR. The table has 1.5 million to 2 million distinct CDR3 sequences, 49% seen once. The sequenced sample was blood. Receptor source: a woman in her thirties or forties in good health.

The chain has TRBV10-2 and TRBJ2-1; 12 bases agree with TRBD2. The ends lost 4 bases at V and 0 bases at J; junction bases unmatched: 10. The CDR3 is 19 amino acids. In germline, CDR1 is WSHSY, CDR2 SAAADI. The CDR3, as DNA: TGCGCCAGCAGTGCGGGACCTAGCGGGGGGGCGGGCTCCTACAATGAGCAGTTCTTC. It codes for CASSAGPSGGAGSYNEQFF.

V and J are TRBV12-3 or TRBV12-4 and TRBJ2-1; D perhaps matches TRBD1 (6 bases). The length of the CDR3 is 14 residues. Trimming shortened V by 6 bases and J by 10 bases, and 19 bases separated the two germline ends. CDR3 region: CASSLMVAGTEQFF. The CDR3, as DNA: TGTGCCAGCAGCCTGATGGTGGCCGGGACAGAGCAGTTCTTC.

This clonotype came up a few times. The J gene is TRBJ2-1, the V gene TRBV7-2; 7 bases agree with TRBD2. Germline CDR1 SGHTA, CDR2 FQGNSA. Trimming cost V 2 bases and J 0 bases; bases outside gene matches: 4. The CDR3 runs 16 residues. CDR3 region: CASSLNGLGSYNEQFF. In DNA form, the CDR3 reads TGTGCCAGCAGCTTAAACGGACTAGGCTCCTACAATGAGCAGTTCTTC.

The chain uses TRBV20-1 and TRBJ1-6; possible D gene TRBD1, 6 bases. CDR1 DFQATT and CDR2 SNEGSKA come from the germline V gene (reference sequence). The CDR3 spans 16 residues. Trimming removed 6 bases at V and 0 bases at J, with 15 bases between. This CDR3 is CSAPNLGASYNSPLHF. The CDR3 DNA sequence: TGCAGTGCGCCGAATTTGGGGGCCTCCTATAATTCACCCCTCCACTTT.

This clonotype came up a few times. This chain links TRBV29-1 with TRBJ2-7; 7 nucleotides match TRBD1. This CDR3 has 15 amino acids. V lost 6 bases, J lost 0 bases, and 11 bases stayed unmatched. Per the germline V gene, CDR1 is SQVTM and CDR2 is ANQGSEA. Here the CDR3 reads CSVISGTESSYEQYF. Written as DNA, the CDR3 is TGCAGCGTCATATCCGGGACAGAGAGCTCCTACGAGCAGTACTTC.

The chain's CDR3 is CASSPAADSKYEQYF. The CDR3 DNA follows: TGCGCCAGCAGCCCTGCGGCTGACAGTAAGTACGAGCAGTACTTC. The chain recombines TRBV4-1 with TRBJ2-5; D may be TRBD1 (5 bases). The J call is in doubt because the DNA end fits TRBJ2-7 better. The CDR3 totals 15 residues. Per the germline V gene, CDR1 is MGHRA and CDR2 is YSYEKL.

The V and J genes are TRBV2 and TRBJ2-3, with 12 bases identical to TRBD2. The CDR3 covers 20 residues. From germline, CDR1 is SNHLY and CDR2 FYNNEI. Unmatched junction bases numbered 19, after V lost 3 bases and J lost 6 bases. CDR3 nucleotides: TGTGCCAGCAGTGATTCTAGACTAGCGGGAGCGGAGATTGGGGGGGATACGCAGTATTTT. Amino acids: CASSDSRLAGAEIGGDTQYF.

V and J are TRBV10-3 and TRBJ2-1; 7 bases fit TRBD1. The CDR3 sequence is 13 residues long. Looked up from germline, CDR1 is ENHRY and CDR2 is SYGVKD. V shed 10 bases, J shed 1 base, and the junction held 4 bases outside the gene matches. The CDR3 region is CANRDSSYNEQFF. The DNA of the CDR3 is TGTGCCAACCGGGACAGTTCCTACAATGAGCAGTTCTTC.

This clonotype was recorded a few times. The V call is TRBV7-2, the J call TRBJ2-6; 8 bases line up with TRBD1. This CDR3 region has 18 residues. CDR1 is SGHTA, CDR2 FQGNSA, per germline. V trimming: 1 base; J trimming: 3 bases; junction bases outside the gene matches: 8. The CDR3 here is CASSLGRGQGLGANVLTF. CDR3 DNA sequence: TGTGCCAGCAGCTTAGGGAGAGGACAGGGCCTTGGGGCCAACGTCCTGACTTTC.

The chain combines TRBV29-1 with TRBJ2-3; 7 bases are a match to TRBD1. Germline V gene lookup returns CDR1 SQVTM and CDR2 ANQGSEA. The V segment lost 3 bases and the J segment 3 bases; nucleotides outside the gene matches: 3. The CDR3 totals 13 residues. CDR3 bases: TGCAGCGTTGACGGGACAGCTACAGATACGCAGTATTTT. It specifies CSVDGTATDTQYF.

J is TRBJ2-3 and V is TRBV27; D tentatively fits TRBD1 or TRBD2 (6 bases each). The CDR3 runs to 14 residues. Germline loops: CDR1 MNHEY, CDR2 SMNVEV (reference sequence). Trimming removed 6 bases from V and 6 bases from J, with 16 bases in between. CDR3 sequence (DNA): TGTGCCAGCAGCTTAGGGGGGCTAATCGATACGCAGTATTTT. Its protein is CASSLGGLIDTQYF.

The chain combines TRBV20-1 with TRBJ1-2; maybe TRBD1 (6 bases). Between the trimmed V and J ends, which lost 6 bases and 8 bases, there was a span of 31 bases. This CDR3 is built from 17 residues. Germline CDR1 reads DFQATT; CDR2 reads SNEGSKA (reference sequence). CDR3 coding DNA: TGCAGTGCCCACCTGACGAACAGAAAACAACAGGGTAGGGGCTACACCTTC. Translated, it gives CSAHLTNRKQQGRGYTF.

A few counts support this clonotype. The rearrangement joins TRBV7-9 to TRBJ2-5, with D perhaps given as TRBD1 or TRBD2 (6 bases each). The V gene's germline CDR1 is SEHNR and CDR2 FQNEAQ (reference sequence). This CDR3 has 15 amino acids. Trimming shortened V by 4 bases and J by 5 bases, and 17 bases separated the two germline ends. The CDR3 DNA reads TGTGCCAGCAGCTCGATTTGGGGGGCTCGGGAGACCCAGTACTTC. It specifies CASSSIWGARETQYF. The full variable domain, rest sourced from reference TRBV7-9 and TRBJ2-5, is DTGVSQNPRHKITKRGQNVTFRCDPISEHNRLYWYRQTLGQGPEFLTYFQNEAQLEKSRLLSDRFSAERPKGSFSTLEIQRTEQGDSAMYLCASSSIWGARETQYFGPGTRLLVL.